This T cell receptor (beta chain) comes out of a study of PD-1 blockade in classical Hodgkin lymphoma (dated by TCRdb to about 2020). About the investigation overall: Nivolumab dosing was 3 mg/kg intravenously every 2 weeks, continuing until either disease progression or unacceptable toxicity. A peripheral blood immune signature of response to PD-1 blockade in classical Hodgkin lymphoma was defined using TCR beta sequencing and CyTOF. Results the study describes overall, beyond this receptor: Newly diagnosed patients were reported to have lower baseline TCR diversity than healthy donors, and relapsed/refractory patients were reported to have lower baseline TCR diversity still. Baseline diversity similar to that of newly diagnosed patients was observed in trial patients achieving complete response, whereas significantly lower diversity was observed in partial responders and progressors. Lower diversity was seen in patients whose nivolumab began less than 1 year after ASCT, and these patients were left out of later analyses so that immune reconstitution would not confound the results. The study covered only a single clinical trial cohort, and the causes of the repertoire differences, possibly disease activity or prior therapy, were still not defined. By C4D1, a significant rise was seen in CD4+ TCR diversity but not in CD8+ TCR diversity (p=0.0027 vs p=0.16), and the rise was most apparent among complete responders (p=0.02).

Concerning this clone: Its antigen has not been determined. Base qualities are missing; no much larger clone stands one base away.

Genomic DNA was isolated using the Qiagen DNeasy kit from unsorted PBMCs as well as from negatively selected CD4+ and CD8+ fractions. Amplification of TCR beta CDR3 regions was done by immunoSEQ multiplex PCR with primers that anneal to V and J segments. A synthetic immune receptor repertoire was used to minimize amplification bias, and any residual bias was removed computationally once sequencing was done. In the authors' own workflow: Custom Python scripts were used to quantify repertoire diversity as the Shannon entropy index. Unsorted, CD4+ and CD8+ repertoires were analyzed separately, except in combined analyses where CD4+ and CD8+ sequences were merged in silico. Clonal expansion was defined as at least a 2-fold frequency increase after treatment relative to C1D1, with a pseudocount of 0.5 for undetected baseline clones. Singleton clones were defined as clones with 0 or 1 copy at C1D1, and non-singleton clones were defined as clones with 2 or more copies. Clones expanded in unsorted samples were assigned a CD4+, CD8+ or unknown annotation through matching of protein sequences in sorted samples from the same patient. Wilcoxon tests on paired samples were used to test diversity changes from C1D1 to C4D1. In TCRdb, the immuneACCESS table is reduced to in-frame sequences with V and J assigned. These tables do not hold every clone; where another copy was compared, an unresolved V gene accounts for under half, and the others remain unexplained. Clonal size and the V and J genes are those of that table, whereas D and trimming came from the DNA. The sample table lists under 110,000 clones, around 89% of them with a count of one. Jointly, the top ten make up under 8.5% of the sample.

The sample's time point label, in plain terms: cycle 2 day 1 (C2D1) of nivolumab. Every trial patient had relapsed after autologous stem cell transplantation, and cohorts A, B and C differed in prior brentuximab vedotin exposure. The trial cohort comprised roughly 50 patients with relapsed/refractory classical Hodgkin lymphoma whose best overall responses were complete response, partial response or progressive disease. In the multi-cohort phase II CheckMate 205 trial, trial patients received single-agent nivolumab. An independent review committee assessed best overall response using the 2007 International Working Group response criteria. PBMCs from the trial were collected at three points: immediately before nivolumab initiation (C1D1), and during therapy at cycle 2 day 1 and cycle 4 day 1. Peripheral blood was collected in 8 mL Vacutainer Cell Preparation Tubes, from which PBMCs were isolated by centrifugation and then cryopreserved.

Germline trimming amounts to 1 base on V and 4 bases on J, with 13 as the count of junction bases outside the gene matches. The CDR3, cysteine through phenylalanine, is 18 amino acids long. Only the CDR3 DNA stays, 54 bases, in frame from base 1. CDR1 SGHTS and CDR2 YDEGEE are derived from the germline V gene. This specimen was peripheral blood mononuclear cells (PBMCs), taken before the second cycle of nivolumab. This clonotype originated in a human donor with classical Hodgkin lymphoma. The sequence is built from TRBV5-8 and TRBJ2-1; the central 8 bases match TRBD2. The CDR3 protein is CASSLWLTGTRQYNEQFF. The bases are TGTGCCAGCAGCTTGTGGTTAACCGGGACTAGGCAGTACAATGAGCAGTTCTTC.